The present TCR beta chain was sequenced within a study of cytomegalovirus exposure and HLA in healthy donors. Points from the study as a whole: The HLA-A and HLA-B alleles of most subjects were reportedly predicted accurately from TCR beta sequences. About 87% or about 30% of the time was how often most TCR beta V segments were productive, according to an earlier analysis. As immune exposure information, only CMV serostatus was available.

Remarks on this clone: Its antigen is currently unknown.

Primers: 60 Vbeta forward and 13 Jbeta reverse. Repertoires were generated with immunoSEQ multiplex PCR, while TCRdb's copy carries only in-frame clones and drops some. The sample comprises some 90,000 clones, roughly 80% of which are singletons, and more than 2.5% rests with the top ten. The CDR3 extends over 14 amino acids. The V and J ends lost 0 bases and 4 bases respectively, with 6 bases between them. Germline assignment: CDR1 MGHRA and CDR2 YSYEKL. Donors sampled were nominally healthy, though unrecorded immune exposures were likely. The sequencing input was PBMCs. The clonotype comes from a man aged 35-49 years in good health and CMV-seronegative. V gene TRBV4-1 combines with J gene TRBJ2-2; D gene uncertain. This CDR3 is CASSQDQATGELFF. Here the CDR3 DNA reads TGCGCCAGCAGCCAAGATCAGGCCACCGGGGAGCTGTTTTTT.